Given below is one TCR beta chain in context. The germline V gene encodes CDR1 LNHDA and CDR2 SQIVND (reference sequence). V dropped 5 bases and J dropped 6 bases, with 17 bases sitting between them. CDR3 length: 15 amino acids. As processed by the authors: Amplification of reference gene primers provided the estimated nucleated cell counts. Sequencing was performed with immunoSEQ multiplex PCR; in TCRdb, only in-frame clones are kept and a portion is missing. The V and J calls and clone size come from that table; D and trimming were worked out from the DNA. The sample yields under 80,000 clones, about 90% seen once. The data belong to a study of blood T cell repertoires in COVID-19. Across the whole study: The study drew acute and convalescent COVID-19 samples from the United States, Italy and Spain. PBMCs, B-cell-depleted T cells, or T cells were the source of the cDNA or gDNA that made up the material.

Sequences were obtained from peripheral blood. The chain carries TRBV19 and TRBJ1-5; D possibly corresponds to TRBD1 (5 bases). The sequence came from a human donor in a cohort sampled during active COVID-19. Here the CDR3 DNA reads TGTGCCAGTAGTGCGGGGGGGGAATGGGGTCAGCCCCAGCATTTT. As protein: CASSAGGEWGQPQHF.